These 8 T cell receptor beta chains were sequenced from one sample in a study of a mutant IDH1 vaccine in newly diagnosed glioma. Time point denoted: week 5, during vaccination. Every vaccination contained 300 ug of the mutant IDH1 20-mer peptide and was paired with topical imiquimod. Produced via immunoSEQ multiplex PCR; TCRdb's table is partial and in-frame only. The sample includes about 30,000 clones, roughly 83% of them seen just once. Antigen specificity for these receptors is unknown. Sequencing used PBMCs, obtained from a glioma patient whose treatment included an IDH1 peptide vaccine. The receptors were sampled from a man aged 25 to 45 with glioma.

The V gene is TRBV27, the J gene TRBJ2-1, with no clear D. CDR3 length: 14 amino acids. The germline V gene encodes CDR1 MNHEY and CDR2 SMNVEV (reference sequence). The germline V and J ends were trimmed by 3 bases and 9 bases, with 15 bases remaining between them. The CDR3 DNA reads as TGTGCCAGCAGTTTTGGAACGGAATACGGTGAGCAGTTCTTC. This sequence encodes CASSFGTEYGEQFF.

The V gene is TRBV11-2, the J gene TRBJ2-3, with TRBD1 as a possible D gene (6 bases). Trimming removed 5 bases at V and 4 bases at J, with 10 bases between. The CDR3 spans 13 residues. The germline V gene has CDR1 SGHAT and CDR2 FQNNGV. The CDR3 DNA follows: TGTGCCAGCAGCACAGGGTATGCAGATACGCAGTATTTT. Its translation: CASSTGYADTQYF. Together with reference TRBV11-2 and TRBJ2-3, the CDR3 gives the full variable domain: EAGVAQSPRYKIIEKRQSVAFWCNPISGHATLYWYQQILGQGPKLLIQFQNNGVVDDSQLPKDRFSAERLKGVDSTLKIQPAKLEDSAVYLCASSTGYADTQYFGPGTRLTVL.

This CDR3 reads CASSLMAEWAGSSYNEQFF. The CDR3, as DNA: TGTGCCAGCAGCTTAATGGCGGAATGGGCGGGGAGCTCCTACAATGAGCAGTTCTTC. This chain joins TRBV7-9 and TRBJ2-1; D possibly corresponds to TRBD2 (6 bases). CDR3 length equals 19 residues. V was trimmed by 2 bases and J by 0 bases, leaving 20 bases between them. Germline V gene data show CDR1 as SEHNR and CDR2 as FQNEAQ (reference sequence).

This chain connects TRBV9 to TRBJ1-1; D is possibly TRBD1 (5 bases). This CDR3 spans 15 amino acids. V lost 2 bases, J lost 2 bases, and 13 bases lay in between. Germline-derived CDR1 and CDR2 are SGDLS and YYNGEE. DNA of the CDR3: TGTGCCAGCAGCGTTGGTACAGGACGAAACACTGAAGCTTTCTTT. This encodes CASSVGTGRNTEAFF.

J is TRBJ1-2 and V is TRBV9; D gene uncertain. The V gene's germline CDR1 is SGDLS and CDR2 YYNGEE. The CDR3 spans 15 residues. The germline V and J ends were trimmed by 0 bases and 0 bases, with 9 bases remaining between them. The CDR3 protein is CASSVDGFSNYGYTF. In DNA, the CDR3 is TGTGCCAGCAGCGTAGATGGGTTCTCTAACTATGGCTACACCTTC.

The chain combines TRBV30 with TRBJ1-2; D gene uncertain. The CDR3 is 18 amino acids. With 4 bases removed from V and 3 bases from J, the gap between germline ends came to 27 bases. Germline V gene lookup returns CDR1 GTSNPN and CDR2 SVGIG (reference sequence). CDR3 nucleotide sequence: TGTGCCTGGACCCTGCCGTATCGGGCTTCCTGGCGAGACTATGGCTACACCTTC. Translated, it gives CAWTLPYRASWRDYGYTF.

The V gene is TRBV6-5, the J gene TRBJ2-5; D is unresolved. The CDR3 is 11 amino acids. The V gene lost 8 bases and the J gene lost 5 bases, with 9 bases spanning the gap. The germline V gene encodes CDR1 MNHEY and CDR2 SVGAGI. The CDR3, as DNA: TGTGCCAGCGCAAGTCGCGAGACCCAGTACTTC. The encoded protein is CASASRETQYF.

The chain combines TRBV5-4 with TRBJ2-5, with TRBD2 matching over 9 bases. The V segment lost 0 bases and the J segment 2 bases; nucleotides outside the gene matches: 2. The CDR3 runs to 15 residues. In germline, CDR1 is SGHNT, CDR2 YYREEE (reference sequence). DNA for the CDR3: TGTGCCAGCAGCTTGGATCTAGCGGGGCAAGAGACCCAGTACTTC. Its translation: CASSLDLAGQETQYF.